Listed below are T cell receptor beta chains from one sample, sequenced in a study of blood T cells in healthy people across ages. MiXCR was run by TCRdb on the 5' RACE reads, yielding one entry per CDR3 protein. The repertoire holds about 900,000 distinct CDR3 sequences, about 48% seen once, with 13% in the top ten. The sample was blood. Receptor source: a man younger than 40 in good health. CDR3s include the opening cysteine and the closing phenylalanine or tryptophan. D genes are given only for firm matches. Only some rows state a clone size, as once, few, many or a class for expanded clones.

clone_size | j_call | d_call | v_call | cdr3_nt | cdr3_aa
NA | TRBJ1-6 | NA | TRBV25-1 | TGTGCCAGCAGTGATGGGGCCAGGTGGATGGATTCACCCCTCCACTTT | CASSDGARWMDSPLHF
NA | TRBJ2-7 | TRBD1 | TRBV28 | TGTGCCAGCACCAAGACAGGGGGCTTTTATGACGAGCAGTACTTC | CASTKTGGFYDEQYF
NA | TRBJ1-4 | NA | TRBV20-1 | TGCAGTGCTAATATCCTCCGCGCAACTAATGAAAAACTGTTTTTT | CSANILRATNEKLFF
NA | TRBJ1-1 | TRBD1 | TRBV11-2 | TGTGCCAGCAGCTTATGGACCGGACAGGGAGACACTGAAGCTTTCTTT | CASSLWTGQGDTEAFF
NA | TRBJ2-3 | TRBD2 | TRBV11-1 | TGTGCCAGCAGCTTAACTAGCGGGGGAGACACAGATACGCAGTATTTT | CASSLTSGGDTDTQYF
NA | TRBJ2-3 | NA | TRBV5-6 | TGTGCCAGCAGCTTATACGAATTGGGCACAGATACGCAGTATTTT | CASSLYELGTDTQYF
NA | TRBJ2-2 | TRBD1 | TRBV28 | TGTGCCAGCAGTCCAGGGGGCGCAAGTATCGGGGAGCTGTTTTTT | CASSPGGASIGELFF
few | TRBJ2-1 | TRBD2 | TRBV3-1 | TGTGCCAGCAGCCCCTCCGGGGGGGCCGTGTACAATGAGCAGTTCTTC | CASSPSGGAVYNEQFF
NA | TRBJ1-1 | TRBD1 | TRBV7-9 | TGTGCCAGCAGACCCCCGGTCGGCCAGGGGGTCACTGAAGCTTTCTTT | CASRPPVGQGVTEAFF
NA | TRBJ2-2 | NA | TRBV3-1 | TGTGCCAGCAGCACCTTCCGGGCCAGAAATCCCGGGGAGCTGTTTTTT | CASSTFRARNPGELFF
NA | TRBJ2-1 | NA | TRBV29-1 | TGCGCCATGACAAAAATTGGGGGTGAGCAGTTCTTC | CAMTKIGGEQFF
NA | TRBJ2-5 | NA | TRBV7-2 | TGTGCCAGCAGCTTTGGGCAGGGTGCTTCAGAGGCCCAGTACTTC | CASSFGQGASEAQYF
NA | TRBJ2-7 | NA | TRBV7-9 | TGTGCCAGCAGTCCCCCGGGGTGGCCCTACGAGCAGTACTTC | CASSPPGWPYEQYF
NA | TRBJ2-2 | TRBD1 | TRBV20-1 | TGCAGTGCTAGAGATGACAGGGGATCCACCGGGGAGCTGTTTTTT | CSARDDRGSTGELFF
once | TRBJ1-1 | NA | TRBV5-1 | TGCGCCAGCAGCTCGGAGGCGGGGGCACTTGAAGCTTTCTTT | CASSSEAGALEAFF
NA | TRBJ2-3 | NA | TRBV5-1 | TGCGCCAGCACCCGTTTTAGGCCCGGATCCCCAGATACGCAGTATTTT | CASTRFRPGSPDTQYF
NA | TRBJ1-1 | NA | TRBV20-1 | TGCAGTGCCGACCCGGGGGCCAACACTGAAGCTTTCTTT | CSADPGANTEAFF
NA | TRBJ2-7 | TRBD2 | TRBV6-6 | TGTGCCAGCAGTTACGTGGGAGGGTACAATGAGCAGTACTTC | CASSYVGGYNEQYF
few | TRBJ2-1 | TRBD1 | TRBV28 | TGTGCCAGCAGTTTGGGACAGGGTTCCCGGGAGCAGTTCTTC | CASSLGQGSREQFF
few | TRBJ2-3 | NA | TRBV7-2 | TGTGCCAGCAGCTTACAACGAGGTCTAAGCACAGATACGCAGTATTTT | CASSLQRGLSTDTQYF
NA | TRBJ2-1 | TRBD2 | TRBV20-1 | TGCAGTGCTACCCCTCTGCTGACTAGCGGGAGAGGCGGATATGAGTTCTTC | CSATPLLTSGRGGYEFF
once | TRBJ1-4 | NA | TRBV12-3/TRBV12-4 | TGTGCCAGCAGAACGAGGGGGATAGAGGAAAAACTGTTTTTT | CASRTRGIEEKLFF
few | TRBJ1-2 | TRBD1 | TRBV20-1 | TGCAGTGCTAGATCCCCCGGGACAGGGGGCCATGGCTACACCTTC | CSARSPGTGGHGYTF
few | TRBJ2-1 | NA | TRBV7-8 | TGTGCCAGCAGCCCGTATCGCCAGAGCAATGAGCAGTTCTTC | CASSPYRQSNEQFF
NA | TRBJ2-1 | TRBD2 | TRBV3-1 | TGTGCCAGCAGCCAAATCGGGGGGGGCGTAGGCAATGAGCAGTTCTTC | CASSQIGGGVGNEQFF
NA | TRBJ1-1 | NA | TRBV5-6 | TGTGCCAGCAGTCTTACAGGGACGTCGGACACTGAAGCTTTCTTT | CASSLTGTSDTEAFF
NA | TRBJ2-7 | TRBD1 | TRBV6-6 | TGTGCCAGCAGTTTCAGACAGGGCTCCTACGAGCAGTACTTC | CASSFRQGSYEQYF
NA | TRBJ2-1 | NA | TRBV5-8 | TGTGCCAGCTACCGGGACCGGCCTTACAATGAGCAGTTCTTC | CASYRDRPYNEQFF
NA | TRBJ2-7 | NA | TRBV11-2 | TGTGCCAGCAGCTTAGTGAGCGGCGGGGCAGCCTACGAGCAGTACTTC | CASSLVSGGAAYEQYF
NA | TRBJ2-5 | TRBD1 | TRBV18 | TGTGCCAGCTCACCAGGAAGGACAGGAGGAGGAAGAGAGACCCAGTACTTC | CASSPGRTGGGRETQYF
few | TRBJ2-3 | TRBD2 | TRBV12-5 | TGTGCTAGTGGGAGCGGGGCGCAAGATACGCAGTATTTT | CASGSGAQDTQYF
NA | TRBJ2-7 | NA | TRBV5-1 | TGCGCCAGCAGCTTAAGGTCAAGCCATTCCTACGAGCAGTACTTC | CASSLRSSHSYEQYF
few | TRBJ2-7 | NA | TRBV29-1 | TGCAGCGTTGGGATAGACTCCTACGAGCAGTACTTC | CSVGIDSYEQYF
NA | TRBJ2-7 | NA | TRBV9 | TGTGCCAGCAGCGAAGGACAGACTATCTCCTACGAGCAGTACTTC | CASSEGQTISYEQYF
few | TRBJ2-5 | TRBD2 | TRBV6-6 | TGTGCCAGCGCCGGGAGGCGAGAGACCCAGTACTTC | CASAGRRETQYF